This T cell receptor beta chain came from a study of T cells in Graves' hyperthyroidism and ophthalmopathy. Overall study results and limits: The majority of expanded thyroid clonotypes above 0.001 also appeared in blood.

The germline gives CDR1 MNHNS, CDR2 SASEGT. The CDR3 runs 13 residues. The investigators amplified TCR beta CDR3 regions from RNA transcripts. When the TCR CDR3 underwent first-round RT-PCR, the HTBI primer set was used. Each CDR3 protein gets one entry after TCRdb re-called the multiplex PCR reads with MiXCR. The table includes roughly 550,000 distinct CDR3 sequences, more than 15% detected once. Concerning this clonotype itself: What it binds is unknown. An end of the junction differs from the germline gene, which may be a read error.

Ophthalmopathy cases met thresholds of Clinical Activity Score at least 3, NOSPECS grade at least 4 and duration under 3 months. PBMCs were obtained from over 8.5 ml fresh peripheral blood. The material sequenced was blood. The genes are TRBV6-1 and TRBJ1-2, with D uncertain. This receptor was identified in a woman in her twenties or thirties with Graves' ophthalmopathy. The CDR3 sequence is CASRTPVLYAYTF. The CDR3, as DNA: TGTGCCAGCAGGACCCCCGTGCTCTATGCCTACACCTTC.